This T cell receptor beta chain was sequenced during a study of somatic mutations in cytotoxic T cells in rheumatoid arthritis. Regarding this clone: Its antigen is still unknown.

TCRdb's copy holds only in-frame clones and misses some; the assay was immunoSEQ multiplex PCR. In the table there are 25,000 to 35,000 clones, roughly 86% of which are singletons. Whole-study findings and limits: CD8+ T-cell clonality showed no significant difference between rheumatoid arthritis patients and age-matched healthy controls. Rheumatoid arthritis patients showed CD8+ clonality increasing with age, unlike healthy controls. With approximately 66 patients examined, under ten had a largest CD8+ clone exceeding 20% of CD8+ cells.

Positive magnetic bead selection isolated CD4+ and CD8+ cells, and flow cytometry checked purity. The TCR comes from an adult with rheumatoid arthritis. The specimen sequenced was CD8+ T cells sorted from blood.

The DNA of the CDR3 is TGTGCCAGCGGCTCGCCGAGTCAAGAGACCCAGTACTTC. Protein: CASGSPSQETQYF. The rearrangement uses TRBV7-9 and TRBJ2-5; no firm D call. The V end lost 8 bases, the J end lost 2 bases, and 12 bases lay between the germline ends. The germline V gene encodes CDR1 SEHNR and CDR2 FQNEAQ (reference sequence). The CDR3 runs to 13 residues.